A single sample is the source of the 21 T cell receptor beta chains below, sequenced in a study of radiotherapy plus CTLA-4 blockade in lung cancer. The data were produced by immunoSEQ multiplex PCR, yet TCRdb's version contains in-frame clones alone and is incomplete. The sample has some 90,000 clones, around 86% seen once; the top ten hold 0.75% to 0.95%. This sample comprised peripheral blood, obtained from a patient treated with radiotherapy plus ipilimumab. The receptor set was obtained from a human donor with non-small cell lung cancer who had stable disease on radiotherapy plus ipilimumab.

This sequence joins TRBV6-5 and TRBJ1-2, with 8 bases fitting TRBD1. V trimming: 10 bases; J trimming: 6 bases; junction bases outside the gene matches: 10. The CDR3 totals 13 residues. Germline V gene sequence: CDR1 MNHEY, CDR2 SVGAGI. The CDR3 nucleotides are TGTGCCACCCGAATGGACAGGGTCGATGGCTACACCTTC. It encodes CATRMDRVDGYTF.

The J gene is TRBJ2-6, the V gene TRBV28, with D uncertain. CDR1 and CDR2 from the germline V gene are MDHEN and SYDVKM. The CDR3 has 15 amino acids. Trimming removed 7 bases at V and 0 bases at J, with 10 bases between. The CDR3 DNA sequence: TGTGCCAGCATTGCCTCGGGCTCTGGGGCCAACGTCCTGACTTTC. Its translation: CASIASGSGANVLTF. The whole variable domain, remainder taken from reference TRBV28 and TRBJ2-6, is DVKVTQSSRYLVKRTGEKVFLECVQDMDHENMFWYRQDPGLGLRLIYFSYDVKMKEKGDIPEGYSVSREKKERFSLILESASTNQTSMYLCASIASGSGANVLTFGAGSRLTVL.

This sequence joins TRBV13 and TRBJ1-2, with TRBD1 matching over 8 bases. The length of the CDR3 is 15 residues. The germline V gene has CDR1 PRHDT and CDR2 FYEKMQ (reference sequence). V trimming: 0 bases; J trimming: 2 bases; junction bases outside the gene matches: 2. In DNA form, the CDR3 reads TGTGCCAGCAGCTTAGGGACAGGGGCCAACTATGGCTACACCTTC. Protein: CASSLGTGANYGYTF.

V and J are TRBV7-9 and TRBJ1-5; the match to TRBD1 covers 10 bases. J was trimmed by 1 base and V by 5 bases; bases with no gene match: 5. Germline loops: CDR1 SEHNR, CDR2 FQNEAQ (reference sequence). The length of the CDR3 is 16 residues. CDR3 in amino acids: CASSTGDRGSNQPQHF. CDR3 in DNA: TGTGCCAGCAGCACCGGGGACAGGGGAAGCAATCAGCCCCAGCATTTT.

The CDR3 DNA is TGTGCCAGCAGCTTAGATTTTACCAGGGGAAGAGAAAAACTGTTTTTT. This sequence encodes CASSLDFTRGREKLFF. The chain has TRBV11-2 and TRBJ1-4; possibly TRBD1 for D (6 bases). Germline CDR1 is SGHAT and CDR2 is FQNNGV. The CDR3 is 16 amino acids. With 0 bases removed from V and 8 bases from J, the gap between germline ends came to 16 bases.

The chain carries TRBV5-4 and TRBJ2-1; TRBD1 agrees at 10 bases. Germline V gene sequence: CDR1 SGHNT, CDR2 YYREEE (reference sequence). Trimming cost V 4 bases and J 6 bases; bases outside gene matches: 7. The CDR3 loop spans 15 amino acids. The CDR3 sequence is CASSRRQGAVNEQFF. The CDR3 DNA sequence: TGTGCCAGCAGCCGAAGACAGGGGGCTGTCAATGAGCAGTTCTTC.

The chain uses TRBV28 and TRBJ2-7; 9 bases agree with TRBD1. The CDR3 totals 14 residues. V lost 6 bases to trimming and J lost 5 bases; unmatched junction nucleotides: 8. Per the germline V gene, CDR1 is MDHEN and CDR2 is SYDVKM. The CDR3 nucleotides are TGTGCCAGCAGCCAAACAGGGGGCATCGACGAGCAGTACTTC. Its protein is CASSQTGGIDEQYF. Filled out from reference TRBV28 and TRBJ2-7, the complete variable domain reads DVKVTQSSRYLVKRTGEKVFLECVQDMDHENMFWYRQDPGLGLRLIYFSYDVKMKEKGDIPEGYSVSREKKERFSLILESASTNQTSMYLCASSQTGGIDEQYFGPGTRLTVT.

The CDR3 DNA follows: TGCAGCTACGTCGGGGGCGGCACTGAAGCTTTCTTT. The encoded protein is CSYVGGGTEAFF. The chain links TRBV29-1 to TRBJ1-1; maybe TRBD1 (6 bases). Germline V gene lookup returns CDR1 SQVTM and CDR2 ANQGSEA. The CDR3 has 12 residues. V shed 8 bases and J shed 4 bases, with 14 bases lying between them.

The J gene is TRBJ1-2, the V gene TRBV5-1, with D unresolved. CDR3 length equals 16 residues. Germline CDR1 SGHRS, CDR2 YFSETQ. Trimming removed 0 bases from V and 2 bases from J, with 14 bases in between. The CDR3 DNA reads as TGCGCCAGCAGCTTGGGAGTTCAGGCTATAAACTATGGCTACACCTTC. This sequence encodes CASSLGVQAINYGYTF.

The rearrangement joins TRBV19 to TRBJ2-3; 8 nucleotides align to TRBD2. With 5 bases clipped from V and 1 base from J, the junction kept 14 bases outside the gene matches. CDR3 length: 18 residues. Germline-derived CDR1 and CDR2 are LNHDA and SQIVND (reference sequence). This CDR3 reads CASSPLGRIAGRTDTQYF. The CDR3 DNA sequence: TGTGCCAGTAGTCCCTTAGGCAGGATAGCGGGACGCACAGATACGCAGTATTTT.

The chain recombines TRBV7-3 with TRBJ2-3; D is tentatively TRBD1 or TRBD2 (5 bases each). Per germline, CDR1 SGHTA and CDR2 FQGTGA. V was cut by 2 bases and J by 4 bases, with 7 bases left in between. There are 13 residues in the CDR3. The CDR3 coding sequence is TGTGCCAGCAGCTTATTGGGGGCAGATACGCAGTATTTT. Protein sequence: CASSLLGADTQYF.

The CDR3 loop is CASREGQLNQPQHF. The CDR3 DNA sequence: TGTGCCAGCAGAGAGGGACAACTCAATCAGCCCCAGCATTTT. The chain uses TRBV2 and TRBJ1-5; maybe TRBD1 (6 bases). Trimming removed 6 bases from V and 3 bases from J, with 12 bases in between. The CDR3 sequence is 14 residues long. Germline lookup yields CDR1 SNHLY and CDR2 FYNNEI.

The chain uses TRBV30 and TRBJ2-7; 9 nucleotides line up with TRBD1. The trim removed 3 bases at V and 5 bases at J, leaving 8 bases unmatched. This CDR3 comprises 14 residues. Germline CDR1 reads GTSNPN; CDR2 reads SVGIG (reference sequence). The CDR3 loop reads CAWSYQGQGDEQYF. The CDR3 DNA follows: TGTGCCTGGAGCTATCAGGGACAGGGAGACGAGCAGTACTTC. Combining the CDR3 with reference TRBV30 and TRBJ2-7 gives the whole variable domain SQTIHQWPATLVQPVGSPLSLECTVEGTSNPNLYWYRQAAGRGLQLLFYSVGIGQISSEVPQNLSASRPQDRQFILSSKKLLLSDSGFYLCAWSYQGQGDEQYFGPGTRLTVT.

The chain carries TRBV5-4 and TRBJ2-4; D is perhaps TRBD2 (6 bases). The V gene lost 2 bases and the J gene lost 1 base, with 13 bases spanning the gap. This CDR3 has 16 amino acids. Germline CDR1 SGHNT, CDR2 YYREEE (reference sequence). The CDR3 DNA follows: TGTGCCAGCAGCTTACCTGGGGCGGGGGCCAAAAACATTCAGTACTTC. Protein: CASSLPGAGAKNIQYF.

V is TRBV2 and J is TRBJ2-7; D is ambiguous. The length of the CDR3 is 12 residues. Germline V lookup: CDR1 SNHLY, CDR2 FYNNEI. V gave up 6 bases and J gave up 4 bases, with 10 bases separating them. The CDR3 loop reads CASSISMYEQYF. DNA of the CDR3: TGTGCCAGCAGCATCTCGATGTACGAGCAGTACTTC.

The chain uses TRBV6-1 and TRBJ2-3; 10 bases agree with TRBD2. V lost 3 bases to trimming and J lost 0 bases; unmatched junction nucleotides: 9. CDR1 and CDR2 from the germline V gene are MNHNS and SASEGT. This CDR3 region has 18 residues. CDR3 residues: CASSDIAGGPGSTDTQYF. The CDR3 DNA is TGTGCCAGCAGTGATATAGCGGGGGGCCCTGGGAGCACAGATACGCAGTATTTT.

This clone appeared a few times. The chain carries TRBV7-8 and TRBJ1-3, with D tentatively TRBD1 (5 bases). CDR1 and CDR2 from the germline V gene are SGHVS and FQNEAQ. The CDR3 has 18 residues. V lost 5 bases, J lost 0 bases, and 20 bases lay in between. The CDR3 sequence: CASSLKGGTVLSGNTIYF. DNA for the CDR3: TGTGCCAGCAGCCTAAAGGGTGGGACGGTTCTCTCTGGAAACACCATATATTTT.

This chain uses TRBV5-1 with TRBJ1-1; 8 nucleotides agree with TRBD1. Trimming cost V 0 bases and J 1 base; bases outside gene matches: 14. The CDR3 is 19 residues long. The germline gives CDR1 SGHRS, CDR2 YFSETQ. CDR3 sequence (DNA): TGCGCCAGCAGCTTGGCGGGGTCAGGGGGCCTACCCGAGAACACTGAAGCTTTCTTT. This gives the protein CASSLAGSGGLPENTEAFF.

CDR3 amino acids: CASSIFGTGNSPLHF. The CDR3 DNA sequence: TGTGCCAGCAGCATATTTGGGACAGGCAATTCACCCCTCCACTTT. The chain joins TRBV28 to TRBJ1-6; 8 positions match TRBD1. The CDR3 is 15 residues long. V lost 6 bases, J lost 7 bases, and 8 bases stayed unmatched. The germline CDR1 and CDR2 sequences are MDHEN and SYDVKM.

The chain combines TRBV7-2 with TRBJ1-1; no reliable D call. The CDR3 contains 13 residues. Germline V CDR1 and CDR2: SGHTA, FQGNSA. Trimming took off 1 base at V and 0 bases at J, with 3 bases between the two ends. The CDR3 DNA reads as TGTGCCAGCAGCTTAGACCTGAACACTGAAGCTTTCTTT. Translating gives CASSLDLNTEAFF.

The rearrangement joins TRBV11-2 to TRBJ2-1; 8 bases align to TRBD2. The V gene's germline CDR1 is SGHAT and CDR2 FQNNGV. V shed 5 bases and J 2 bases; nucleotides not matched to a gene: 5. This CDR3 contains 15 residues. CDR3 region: CASSRGGPTYNEQFF. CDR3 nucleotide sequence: TGTGCCAGCAGCCGGGGGGGGCCGACCTACAATGAGCAGTTCTTC.